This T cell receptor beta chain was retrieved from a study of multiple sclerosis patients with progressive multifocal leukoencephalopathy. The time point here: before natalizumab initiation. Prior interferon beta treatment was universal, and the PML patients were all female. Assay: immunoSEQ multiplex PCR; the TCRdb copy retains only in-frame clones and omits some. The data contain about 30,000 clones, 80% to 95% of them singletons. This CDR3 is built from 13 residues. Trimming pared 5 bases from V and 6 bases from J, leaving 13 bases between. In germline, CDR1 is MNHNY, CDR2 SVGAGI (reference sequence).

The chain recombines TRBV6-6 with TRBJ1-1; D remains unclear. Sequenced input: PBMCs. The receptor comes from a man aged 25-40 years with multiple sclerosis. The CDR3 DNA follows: TGTGCCAGCAGTGACGCGGACCGGGCTGAAGCTTTCTTT. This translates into CASSDADRAEAFF.